The entry below describes one TCR beta chain. Its antigen is not identified. At one boundary the junction diverges from the germline segment, which might be a read error. Genomic DNA templated the TCR beta VDJ and CDR3 profiling. TCRdb recomputed calls from the reads with MiXCR, one row per CDR3 protein. The sample shows 260,000 or so distinct CDR3 sequences, around 82% of them seen only once. The CDR3 length is 14 residues. Germline V gene sequence: CDR1 SGHVS, CDR2 FNYEAQ. The sample originates from a study of CD8+CD57+ T cells in acquired aplastic anemia. Study context: The sorted CD4+ and CD8+ cells yielded an average around 3.2 ug of DNA. Study-wide results and limits: Simpson's diversity of CD8+ cells was not significantly different in patients compared with controls.

All sequencing subjects had displayed CD8+CD57+ cell expansion on flow cytometry. Among the patients, none had received any therapy at the time of blood sampling. The receptor comes from a human donor with aplastic anemia. The sequencing sample was made of sorted CD4+, CD8+, or CD8+CD57+ T cells (not recorded which) from PBMCs. The chain uses TRBV7-6 and TRBJ2-5; D uncertain. CDR3 region: CASSCARHQGTQYF. The CDR3 nucleotides are TGTGCCAGCAGCTGTGCAAGACACCAAGGGACCCAGTACTTC.